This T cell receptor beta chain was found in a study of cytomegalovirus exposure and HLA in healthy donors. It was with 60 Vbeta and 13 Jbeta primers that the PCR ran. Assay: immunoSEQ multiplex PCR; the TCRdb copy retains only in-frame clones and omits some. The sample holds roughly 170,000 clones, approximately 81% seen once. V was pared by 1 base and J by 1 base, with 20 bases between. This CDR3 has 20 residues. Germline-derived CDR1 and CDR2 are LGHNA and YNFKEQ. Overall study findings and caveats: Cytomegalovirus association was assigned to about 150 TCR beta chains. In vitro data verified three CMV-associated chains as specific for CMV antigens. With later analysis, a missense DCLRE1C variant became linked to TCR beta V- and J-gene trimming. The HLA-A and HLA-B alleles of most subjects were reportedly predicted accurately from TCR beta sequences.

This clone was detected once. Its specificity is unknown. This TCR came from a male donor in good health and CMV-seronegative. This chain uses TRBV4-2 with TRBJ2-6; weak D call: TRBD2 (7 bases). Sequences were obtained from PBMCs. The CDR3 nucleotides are TGTGCCAGCAGCCAAGCGGGGGCCAAAGCGGGAAATTCTGGGGCCAACGTCCTGACTTTC. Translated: CASSQAGAKAGNSGANVLTF.